This T cell receptor (beta chain) was sequenced for a study of CD8 T cells in Susac syndrome (dated by TCRdb to about 2019). Background on the whole study: Repertoire sequencing was used to test whether CD8+ T cell activation and differentiation in Susac syndrome was antigen driven. CD8+ T cell repertoire clonality was compared between fewer than 13 healthy donors, roughly 14 Susac syndrome patients and around 15 multiple sclerosis patients. Overall study results and their limits: The number of individuals in the TCR sequencing and HLA analysis was recognized as being relatively small.

RNA was extracted with the RNeasy kit and 0.5 to 1 ug was reverse transcribed using random hexamers. TCR beta CDR3 regions were amplified with the immunoSEQ multiplex PCR assay covering 54 Vbeta and 13 Jbeta segments. PCR amplification bias was corrected using a synthetic template baseline for primer optimization and computational correction. Processing in the source paper ran as follows. Reads were annotated to V, D and J genes per IMGT and analyzed with immunoSEQ Analyzer, keeping only productive sequences. To calculate clonality, Shannon entropy was normalized by log2 of the number of productive unique sequences and then subtracted from one. For each patient and control, public and private clones were evaluated among the 100 most prevalent clones. Clones were defined as Susac-specific if absent from the healthy and MS cohorts, from over a thousand published viral clones and from other ImmuneACCESS disease sequences. TCRdb applied fastp at Q25 and MiXCR to the public reads, then kept only in-frame beta chains. Rows are combined by CDR3 protein, so each entry shows the most common genes and DNA. The V and J calls were not made by the authors but by TCRdb's processing. The sample table contains roughly 67,000 distinct CDR3 sequences; only one count was recorded for approximately 95% of them. About 0.38% of the sample is held by the ten biggest clonotypes.

A distance of 8 bases separates the germline ends of V and J, which lose 0 bases and 2 bases respectively. The CDR3 sequence holds 14 residues, the cysteine and phenylalanine included. CDR3 DNA only is kept here, 42 bases in frame from base 1. Based on the germline V gene, the CDR1 and CDR2 sequences are LGHNA and YSLEER. Peripheral blood CD8+ and CD4+ T cells from healthy donors, Susac syndrome patients and multiple sclerosis patients were profiled by high-throughput TCR beta sequencing. Treatment-naive patients with stable or active relapsing-remitting disease fulfilling revised McDonald criteria were used as multiple sclerosis controls. Bulk CD8+ and CD4+ T cells were purified by magnetic negative isolation, whereas CD8+ TEMRA cells were enriched by FACS. Blood was collected in EDTA tubes and processed within 24 hours, with PBMCs isolated through density gradient centrifugation. PBMCs intended for TCR sequencing were cryopreserved in liquid nitrogen and were subsequently thawed in a 37 degrees C water bath. The sorted or isolated CD4+, CD8+ and CD8+ TEMRA cells had a purity of 90% or higher.

Note on this clonotype: Its binding antigen is unknown. Per-base quality was not reported, and no clone a single base away is much larger than it.

The rearrangement joined TRBV4-3 to TRBJ2-7, with the D gene not confidently named. The TCR originated in a human donor with multiple sclerosis. Sequencing was performed on CD8+ T cells from PBMCs. In nucleotide form, the sequence is TGCGCCAGCAGCCAAGAGGCCAGGACCTACGAGCAGTACTTC. Translation gives CASSQEARTYEQYF.